These T cell receptor beta chains were read from a single sample in a study of T cells in Graves' hyperthyroidism and ophthalmopathy. A single record per CDR3 protein comes from TCRdb applying MiXCR to the multiplex PCR reads. The sample records hundreds of thousands of distinct CDR3 sequences, roughly a sixth being singletons. Sequenced input: blood. These receptor sequences come from a woman aged 45-65 years with Graves' hyperthyroidism that later progressed to Graves' ophthalmopathy. Both conserved end residues are part of each CDR3. Each record gives: D gene, V gene, clone size, J gene, CDR3 DNA, CDR3 protein. D genes are given only for firm matches. Clone sizes are given selectively: once, few, many, or a class where the clone is expanded.

d_gene: -; v_gene: TRBV15; abundance: -; j_gene: TRBJ2-3; CDR3nt: TGTGCCACCAGCAGAGCCCACACAGATACGCAGTATTTT; CDR3aa: CATSRAHTDTQYF
d_gene: -; v_gene: TRBV6-1; abundance: few; j_gene: TRBJ1-5; CDR3nt: TGTGCCAGCAGAAAGGGATTGGCAGACAATCAGCCCCAGCATTTT; CDR3aa: CASRKGLADNQPQHF
d_gene: TRBD1; v_gene: TRBV7-9; abundance: many; j_gene: TRBJ1-1; CDR3nt: TGTGCCAGCGGCCGGCGACAGGGTGAAGAAGCTTTCTTT; CDR3aa: CASGRRQGEEAFF
d_gene: TRBD2; v_gene: TRBV7-9; abundance: -; j_gene: TRBJ2-1; CDR3nt: TGTGCCAGCATCCGACCGTCGTCGGGACTACCATACAATGAGCAGTTCTTC; CDR3aa: CASIRPSSGLPYNEQFF
d_gene: TRBD2; v_gene: TRBV9; abundance: -; j_gene: TRBJ2-3; CDR3nt: TGTGCCAGCAGCGGTACTAGCGCCCCTAGCACAGATACGCAGTATTTT; CDR3aa: CASSGTSAPSTDTQYF
d_gene: -; v_gene: TRBV2; abundance: -; j_gene: TRBJ1-2; CDR3nt: TGTGCCAGCAATTTGAGGGGATATGGCTACACCTTC; CDR3aa: CASNLRGYGYTF
d_gene: -; v_gene: TRBV3-1; abundance: many; j_gene: TRBJ2-2; CDR3nt: TGTGCCAGCAGCCAACAGAACAAGGTAGTCAACACCGGGGAGCTGTTTTTT; CDR3aa: CASSQQNKVVNTGELFF
d_gene: -; v_gene: TRBV6-1; abundance: -; j_gene: TRBJ2-7; CDR3nt: TGTGCCAGCACTCTAACCAGGAGCTCCTACGAGCAGTACTTC; CDR3aa: CASTLTRSSYEQYF
d_gene: -; v_gene: TRBV30; abundance: many; j_gene: TRBJ2-1; CDR3nt: TGTGCCTGGAGTATAACAGGGTCCTACAATGAGCAGTTCTTC; CDR3aa: CAWSITGSYNEQFF
d_gene: -; v_gene: TRBV6-1; abundance: -; j_gene: TRBJ1-5; CDR3nt: TGTGCCAGCAGTGAAGGCACAGGGCGGCAGCCCCAGCATTTT; CDR3aa: CASSEGTGRQPQHF
d_gene: TRBD1; v_gene: TRBV10-3; abundance: many; j_gene: TRBJ2-7; CDR3nt: TGTGCCATCAGTGTGTGGGACAGGGGTTCCCACGAGCAGTACTTC; CDR3aa: CAISVWDRGSHEQYF
d_gene: -; v_gene: TRBV2; abundance: many; j_gene: TRBJ2-7; CDR3nt: TGTGCCAGCAGTGTAAAGGTGACCTCCTACGAGCAGTACTTC; CDR3aa: CASSVKVTSYEQYF
d_gene: -; v_gene: TRBV6-1; abundance: -; j_gene: TRBJ1-2; CDR3nt: TGTGCCAGCAGTGAACCCCCAGGGGATGGCTACACCTTC; CDR3aa: CASSEPPGDGYTF
d_gene: -; v_gene: TRBV5-1; abundance: -; j_gene: TRBJ1-2; CDR3nt: TGCGCCAGCAGCGCCCCAGGGGAGCACGGCTACACCTTC; CDR3aa: CASSAPGEHGYTF
d_gene: TRBD1; v_gene: TRBV11-2; abundance: many; j_gene: TRBJ1-1; CDR3nt: TGTGCCAGCACCCTCACAGGGGGCTTTGAAGCTTTCTTT; CDR3aa: CASTLTGGFEAFF
d_gene: TRBD1; v_gene: TRBV5-8; abundance: -; j_gene: TRBJ1-4; CDR3nt: TGTGCCAGCAGCTTCCACTACGGGGACAGCCGGAGTGAAAAACTGTTTTTT; CDR3aa: CASSFHYGDSRSEKLFF
d_gene: TRBD1; v_gene: TRBV20-1; abundance: -; j_gene: TRBJ2-7; CDR3nt: TGCAGTGCTAGTAGACAGGGAATCACCCGAAGCGAGCAGTACTTC; CDR3aa: CSASRQGITRSEQYF
d_gene: TRBD1; v_gene: TRBV6-1; abundance: -; j_gene: TRBJ1-3; CDR3nt: TGTGCCAGCAGCCGGGACAGGGGTCAAAACTCTGGAAACACCATATATTTT; CDR3aa: CASSRDRGQNSGNTIYF
d_gene: -; v_gene: TRBV6-1; abundance: many; j_gene: TRBJ2-7; CDR3nt: TGTGCCAGTAAAAGGGGGGAAAGCTCCTACGAGCAGTACTTC; CDR3aa: CASKRGESSYEQYF
d_gene: TRBD2; v_gene: TRBV27; abundance: many; j_gene: TRBJ2-7; CDR3nt: TGTGCCAGCAGTCCCCGACTAGCGGGGGGCTACGAGCAGTACTTC; CDR3aa: CASSPRLAGGYEQYF
d_gene: -; v_gene: TRBV19; abundance: -; j_gene: TRBJ2-2; CDR3nt: TGTGCCAGTAGTACCGGGACCAGGACCGGGGAGCTGTTTTTT; CDR3aa: CASSTGTRTGELFF